This passage covers 16 T cell receptor beta chains from one sample sequenced in a study of shared clonotypes between healthy human individuals. Naive CD8 populations comprised CD45RO-negative cells positively selected for CCR7, excluding terminally differentiated effector memory CD45RA+ cells. Libraries were prepared by immunoSEQ multiplex PCR; TCRdb keeps only in-frame clonotypes and omits some of them. The sample includes some 2,100,000 clones, under 95% of them seen just once. Material: naive CD8+ T cells from PBMCs. Receptors originate from a man aged 18-30 years in good health. Some clones in this sample may be carry-over from other donors' samples.

V gene TRBV19 combines with J gene TRBJ1-4; 9 nucleotides line up with TRBD1. This CDR3 is 12 amino acids long. Per germline, CDR1 LNHDA and CDR2 SQIVND (reference sequence). Trimming took 7 bases from V and 11 from J; bases not matched to a gene: 5. The CDR3 DNA is TGTGCCAGTAAACAGGGGGCGAGGAAACTGTTTTTT. It translates to CASKQGARKLFF.

This clone was seen just once. The V and J genes are TRBV30 and TRBJ1-1; 8 nucleotides agree with TRBD1. Germline CDR1 and CDR2: GTSNPN and SVGIG (reference sequence). V lost 5 bases and J lost 2; bases outside the gene matches: 7. The length of the CDR3 is 14 residues. CDR3 in DNA: TGTGCCTGGCGCCTCAGGGGGCACAACACTGAAGCTTTCTTT. Translated: CAWRLRGHNTEAFF.

The CDR3 here is CASSQASLLMSGTHEQYF. DNA for the CDR3: TGCGCCAGCAGCCAAGCCTCACTTCTTATGAGCGGGACCCACGAGCAGTACTTC. The rearrangement joins TRBV4-1 to TRBJ2-7; TRBD2 matches 7 bases. In germline, CDR1 is MGHRA, CDR2 YSYEKL. V was pared by 1 base and J by 5 bases, with 17 bases of the junction left unmatched. The CDR3 loop spans 18 amino acids.

V usage is TRBV5-5 and J usage is TRBJ2-1; D is possibly TRBD1 (6 bases). CDR1 and CDR2 (germline): SGHKS, YYEKEE (reference sequence). V gave up 0 bases and J gave up 10 bases, with 17 bases separating them. The CDR3 covers 15 residues. Written as DNA, the CDR3 is TGTGCCAGCAGCTTGGGCCACAGGGTGATTGAGGAGCAGTTCTTC. Translating gives CASSLGHRVIEEQFF.

The rearrangement joins TRBV4-3 to TRBJ1-4; D not resolved. Trimming took off 4 bases at V and 5 bases at J, with 17 bases between the two ends. Germline CDR1 is LGHNA and CDR2 is YSLEER. The CDR3 runs to 16 residues. CDR3 sequence (DNA): TGCGCCAGCAGCCCCGTGTGGGCCAGCTTCAATGAAAAACTGTTTTTT. Amino acid sequence: CASSPVWASFNEKLFF.

This clone was detected once. V and J are TRBV27 and TRBJ2-3; D might be TRBD2 (6 bases). The CDR3 contains 17 residues. V dropped 5 bases and J dropped 0 bases, with 18 bases sitting between them. The germline V gene encodes CDR1 MNHEY and CDR2 SMNVEV (reference sequence). The CDR3 protein is CASSPLLAAASTDTQYF. The CDR3 DNA is TGTGCCAGCAGTCCTCTTTTAGCGGCCGCTAGCACAGATACGCAGTATTTT.

The V and J genes are TRBV5-5 and TRBJ2-5, with D hard to call. The CDR3 runs to 16 residues. CDR1 is SGHKS, CDR2 YYEKEE, per germline (reference sequence). With 1 base removed from V and 2 bases from J, the gap between germline ends came to 15 bases. The CDR3 loop is CASSLYADGNQETQYF. Here the CDR3 DNA reads TGTGCCAGCAGCTTGTACGCGGATGGCAATCAAGAGACCCAGTACTTC.

With respect to this clone: This sample also contains other DNA sequences that code for the same CDR3. The V and J genes are TRBV27 and TRBJ2-7, with TRBD1 matching 11 bases. V lost 5 bases and J lost 2; bases outside the gene matches: 5. The CDR3 covers 15 residues. Germline V gene lookup returns CDR1 MNHEY and CDR2 SMNVEV (reference sequence). CDR3 amino acids: CASSPRTGGPYEQYF. CDR3 DNA: TGTGCCAGCAGTCCCCGGACAGGGGGCCCCTACGAGCAGTACTTC.

This clone was seen just once. The genes are TRBV19 and TRBJ2-7; 7 bases are a match to TRBD1. Germline V gene lookup returns CDR1 LNHDA and CDR2 SQIVND (reference sequence). CDR3 length equals 15 residues. V shed 8 bases, J shed 2 bases, and the junction held 12 bases outside the gene matches. The CDR3 DNA reads TGTGCCAGTGGCGAGACAGGGCTTCCTCCCTACGAGCAGTACTTC. This codes for CASGETGLPPYEQYF.

This chain uses TRBV11-2 with TRBJ2-1; perhaps TRBD1 as D (6 bases). This CDR3 is built from 16 residues. Germline values: CDR1 SGHAT, CDR2 FQNNGV. Trimming shortened V by 6 bases and J by 1 base, and 16 bases separated the two germline ends. CDR3 in amino acids: CASRPAGTWSYNEQFF. The CDR3 DNA is TGTGCCAGCAGGCCCGCCGGGACATGGTCCTACAATGAGCAGTTCTTC.

V is TRBV6-1 and J is TRBJ1-5; D is undetermined. The CDR3 is 12 residues long. The V end lost 2 bases, the J end lost 9 bases, and 8 bases lay between the germline ends. The germline V gene has CDR1 MNHNS and CDR2 SASEGT. In nucleotides, the CDR3 is TGTGCCAGCAGTGAACCGGGTGTGCCCCAGCATTTT. It is translated as CASSEPGVPQHF.

The V and J genes are TRBV7-2 and TRBJ1-2, with D perhaps TRBD1 (6 bases). The CDR3 has 14 amino acids. The V end lost 5 bases, the J end lost 5 bases, and 15 bases lay between the germline ends. CDR1 SGHTA and CDR2 FQGNSA come from the germline V gene. In nucleotides, the CDR3 is TGTGCCAGCAGCCCCAAGTTGAGGGGGTATGGCTACACCTTC. It codes for CASSPKLRGYGYTF.

This clone was observed a handful of times. The chain combines TRBV27 with TRBJ1-5; D not certain. The CDR3 spans 13 residues. V was clipped by 5 bases and J by 7 bases, with 12 bases between them. Germline V CDR1 and CDR2: MNHEY, SMNVEV (reference sequence). The CDR3 region has the DNA TGTGCCAGCAGTGCTTCGGGGTACCAGCCCCAGCATTTT. This sequence encodes CASSASGYQPQHF.

The chain carries TRBV11-2 and TRBJ2-1; D remains unclear. Trimming cost V 4 bases and J 4 bases, with 20 bases left between them. Looked up from germline, CDR1 is SGHAT and CDR2 is FQNNGV. CDR3 size: 17 residues. As DNA, the CDR3 is TGTGCCAGCAGCTCCCTCCTTAGCCGACGGATTTACAATGAGCAGTTCTTC. Translation gives CASSSLLSRRIYNEQFF.

CDR3 bases: TGTGCCAGCAGCTCGCCTACAGGGGACGCTGAAGCTTTCTTT. Translating gives CASSSPTGDAEAFF. The chain uses TRBV7-9 and TRBJ1-1; TRBD1 agrees at 7 bases. V trimming: 4 bases; J trimming: 6 bases; junction bases outside the gene matches: 8. Germline CDR1 is SEHNR and CDR2 is FQNEAQ (reference sequence). The CDR3 has 14 residues.

The chain has TRBV29-1 and TRBJ1-2; no definite D call. Trimming removed 4 bases at V and 7 bases at J, with 10 bases between. This CDR3 comprises 11 residues. CDR1 and CDR2 from the germline V gene are SQVTM and ANQGSEA. CDR3 amino acids: CSVGPEGGYTF. The CDR3 coding sequence is TGCAGCGTTGGACCTGAGGGTGGCTACACCTTC.